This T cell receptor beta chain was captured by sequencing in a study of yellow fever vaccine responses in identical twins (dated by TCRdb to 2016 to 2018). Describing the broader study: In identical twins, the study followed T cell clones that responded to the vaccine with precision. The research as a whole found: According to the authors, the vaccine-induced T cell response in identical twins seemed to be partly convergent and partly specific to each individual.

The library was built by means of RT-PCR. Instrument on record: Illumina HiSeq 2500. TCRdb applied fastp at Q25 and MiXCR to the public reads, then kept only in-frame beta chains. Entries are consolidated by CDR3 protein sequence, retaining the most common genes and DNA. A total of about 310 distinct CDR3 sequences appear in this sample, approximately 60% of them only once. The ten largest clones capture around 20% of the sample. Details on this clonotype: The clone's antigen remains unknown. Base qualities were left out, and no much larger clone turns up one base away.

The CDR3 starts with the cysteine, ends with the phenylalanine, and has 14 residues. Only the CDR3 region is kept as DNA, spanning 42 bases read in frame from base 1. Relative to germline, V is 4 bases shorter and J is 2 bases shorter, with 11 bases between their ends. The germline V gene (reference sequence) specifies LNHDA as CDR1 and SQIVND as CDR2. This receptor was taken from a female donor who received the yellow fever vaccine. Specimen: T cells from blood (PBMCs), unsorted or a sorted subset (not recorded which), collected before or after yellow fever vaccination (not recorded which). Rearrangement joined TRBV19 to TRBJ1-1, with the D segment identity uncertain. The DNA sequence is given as TGTGCCAGTAGTACGTGGGGAATTAACACTGAAGCTTTCTTT. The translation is CASSTWGINTEAFF.